Each of the 10 T cell receptor beta chains below was sequenced from the same sample in a study of T cell repertoires in cytomegalovirus infection. TCRdb called the reads again in MiXCR, with one record for every CDR3 protein. The table has roughly 200,000 distinct CDR3 sequences, roughly a sixth seen once; the top ten hold almost 25%. Sequenced material: CD8+ T cells from PBMCs. These receptors all come from a human donor in good health (CMV status not recorded). Some clones in this sample may be carry-over from other donors' samples.

The chain uses TRBV7-3 and TRBJ1-2, with no clear D. CDR3 length equals 14 residues. Germline loops: CDR1 SGHTA, CDR2 FQGTGA. With 5 bases removed from V and 8 bases from J, the gap between germline ends came to 18 bases. The CDR3 nucleotides read TGTGCCAGCAGCCCCAGCACGGACGGTCTGGGCTACACCTTC. It yields the protein CASSPSTDGLGYTF. Full variable domain (rest looked up from reference TRBV7-3 and TRBJ1-2): GAGVSQTPSNKVTEKGKYVELRCDPISGHTALYWYRQSLGQGPEFLIYFQGTGAADDSGLPNDRFFAVRPEGSVSTLKIQRTERGDSAVYLCASSPSTDGLGYTFGSGTRLTVV.

The CDR3 sequence is CASKGPRETQYF. Here the CDR3 DNA reads TGTGCCAGCAAAGGGCCCCGGGAGACCCAGTACTTC. This chain joins TRBV7-2 and TRBJ2-5; unclear D gene. Germline V lookup: CDR1 SGHTA, CDR2 FQGNSA. The CDR3 spans 12 residues. With 7 bases removed from V and 5 bases from J, the gap between germline ends came to 11 bases.

This clonotype was picked up many times. CDR3 loop: CASTLLTGPNQPQHF. The CDR3 bases are TGTGCCAGCACCCTACTGACAGGGCCCAATCAGCCCCAGCATTTT. The chain links TRBV28 to TRBJ1-5, with TRBD1 matching over 7 bases. The CDR3 has 15 amino acids. Trimming removed 7 bases from V and 3 bases from J; junction bases left unmatched: 9. From germline, CDR1 is MDHEN and CDR2 SYDVKM. The variable domain in full, completed from reference TRBV28 and TRBJ1-5, reads DVKVTQSSRYLVKRTGEKVFLECVQDMDHENMFWYRQDPGLGLRLIYFSYDVKMKEKGDIPEGYSVSREKKERFSLILESASTNQTSMYLCASTLLTGPNQPQHFGDGTRLSIL.

The CDR3 loop reads CASSLGGLGTDYTF. As DNA, the CDR3 is TGTGCCAGCAGTTTAGGTGGTCTGGGTACAGACTACACCTTC. The chain links TRBV28 to TRBJ1-2; D is unclear. The germline CDR1 and CDR2 sequences are MDHEN and SYDVKM. Trimming removed 2 bases from V and 10 bases from J, with 17 bases in between. CDR3 size: 14 residues.

This clonotype was recorded a few times. V usage is TRBV12-5 and J usage is TRBJ2-2; a weak D match, TRBD2 (6 bases). CDR3 size: 16 residues. V shed 0 bases and J shed 5 bases, with 13 bases lying between them. Germline assignment: CDR1 LGHNT and CDR2 FRNRAP. The CDR3 sequence is CASGLVRDSWTGELFF. The CDR3 DNA reads as TGTGCTAGTGGTTTGGTTCGGGACTCCTGGACCGGGGAGCTGTTTTTT. Full variable domain (rest looked up from reference TRBV12-5 and TRBJ2-2): DARVTQTPRHKVTEMGQEVTMRCQPILGHNTVFWYRQTMMQGLELLAYFRNRAPLDDSGMPKDRFSAEMPDATLATLKIQPSEPRDSAVYFCASGLVRDSWTGELFFGEGSRLTVL.

This clonotype was seen a few times. The chain carries TRBV7-9 and TRBJ2-1; D unresolved. The CDR3 is made up of 12 amino acids. The germline V gene encodes CDR1 SEHNR and CDR2 FQNEAQ (reference sequence). The V end was cut by 5 bases, the J end by 6 bases, with 8 bases between. CDR3 DNA sequence: TGTGCCAGCAGCCCAATCACCAATGAGCAGTTCTTC. Its protein is CASSPITNEQFF.

This rearrangement joins TRBV7-9 to TRBJ2-5; 8 nucleotides align to TRBD1. There are 15 residues in the CDR3. Germline V gene data show CDR1 as SEHNR and CDR2 as FQNEAQ (reference sequence). The ends lost 2 bases at V and 5 bases at J; junction bases unmatched: 7. CDR3 protein: CASSLPDRVPETQYF. CDR3 nucleotides: TGTGCCAGCAGCTTACCGGACAGGGTACCTGAGACCCAGTACTTC.

This chain connects TRBV7-8 to TRBJ2-2, with 15 bases that match TRBD2. The length of the CDR3 is 17 residues. Germline V CDR1 and CDR2: SGHVS, FQNEAQ. J lost 4 bases, V lost 5 bases, and 5 bases had no gene match. CDR3 amino acids: CASSPGLAGGPTGELFF. The CDR3 DNA is TGTGCCAGCAGCCCGGGACTAGCGGGGGGACCCACCGGGGAGCTGTTTTTT.

The gene calls are TRBV12-3 or TRBV12-4 and TRBJ2-7; D not resolved. V shed 4 bases and J shed 3 bases, with 16 bases lying between them. The CDR3 runs to 15 residues. In nucleotides, the CDR3 is TGTGCCAGCAGTTCCGGACCCCTACATGGCTACGAGCAGTACTTC. Translation: CASSSGPLHGYEQYF.

This clonotype was detected a few times. The chain is built from TRBV7-9 and TRBJ2-1; D might be TRBD1 or TRBD2, each matching 6 bases. Trimming removed 0 bases from V and 3 bases from J, with 18 bases in between. The V gene's germline CDR1 is SEHNR and CDR2 FQNEAQ (reference sequence). CDR3 length equals 18 residues. The CDR3 DNA reads as TGTGCCAGCAGCTTAGCAGTGGGAGGACAGCTTCTCTACAATGAGCAGTTCTTC. Translated: CASSLAVGGQLLYNEQFF.